Following are 6 T cell receptor beta chains from one sample sequenced in a study of CD8+CD57+ T cells in acquired aplastic anemia (dated by TCRdb to 2016 to 2019). These reads were obtained on an Illumina HiSeq 2000. Genomic DNA was used as template for profiling of TCR beta VDJ combinations and CDR3 sequences. Using fastp trimming at Q25 and MiXCR clonotype assembly, TCRdb reanalyzed the public sequencing data and kept in-frame beta chains. Merged by CDR3 protein, the rows form single entries marked with the most common genes and DNA. The sample has about 110,000 distinct CDR3 sequences on record, roughly 50% of them singletons. Of the sample, under 35% is held by the ten largest clones. Sequencing input: sorted CD4+, CD8+, or CD8+CD57+ T cells (not recorded which) from PBMCs. The receptors were gathered from a human donor in good health, serving as a control.

J is TRBJ2-1 and V is TRBV3-1, with D tentatively TRBD1 or TRBD2 (6 bases each). This CDR3 spans 14 amino acids. Germline loops: CDR1 LGHDT, CDR2 YNNKEL (reference sequence). The germline V and J ends were trimmed by 0 bases and 11 bases, with 14 bases remaining between them. The CDR3 here is CASSQDGGGDKQFF. CDR3 DNA: TGTGCCAGCAGCCAAGATGGAGGCGGGGACAAGCAGTTCTTC.

The rearrangement joins TRBV7-2 to TRBJ2-4, with a weak D call TRBD2 (7 bases). Trimming pared 6 bases from V and 13 bases from J, leaving 19 bases between. In germline, CDR1 is SGHTA, CDR2 FQGNSA. CDR3 length: 13 amino acids. The CDR3 DNA is TGTGCCAGCAGTGAGGGGGGAGGGGCCAAGCAGTACTTC. It translates to CASSEGGGAKQYF.

The rearrangement links TRBV10-3 to TRBJ1-5; D gene ambiguous. V lost 0 bases and J lost 3, with 12 bases in between. This CDR3 region has 16 residues. Germline V CDR1 and CDR2: ENHRY, SYGVKD. CDR3 sequence reads: CAISESRQVYNQPQHF. In nucleotides, the CDR3 is TGTGCCATCAGTGAGTCCCGACAAGTCTACAATCAGCCCCAGCATTTT.

This clonotype turned up a few times. This chain connects TRBV19 to TRBJ2-7, with 8 bases that match TRBD1. Germline CDR1 LNHDA, CDR2 SQIVND (reference sequence). The CDR3 has 13 residues. The ends lost 6 bases at V and 4 bases at J; junction bases unmatched: 5. CDR3 in amino acids: CASSRNRGYEQYF. The CDR3 DNA follows: TGTGCCAGTAGCAGGAACAGGGGGTACGAGCAGTACTTC.

This clonotype was seen ten or more times. The V gene is TRBV19, the J gene TRBJ2-3; 9 bases agree with TRBD2. Germline assignment: CDR1 LNHDA and CDR2 SQIVND (reference sequence). V shed 4 bases and J 2 bases; nucleotides not matched to a gene: 4. The CDR3 consists of 15 residues. CDR3 region: CASSSGGGHTDTQYF. Here the CDR3 DNA reads TGTGCCAGTAGTAGCGGGGGGGGCCACACAGATACGCAGTATTTT.

The chain carries TRBV19 and TRBJ1-5; D remains ambiguous. The CDR3 covers 13 residues. Germline V gene sequence: CDR1 LNHDA, CDR2 SQIVND (reference sequence). V lost 0 bases to trimming and J lost 2 bases, with 2 bases between them. The CDR3 nucleotides are TGTGCCAGTAGTATAGAGGGCAATCAGCCCCAGCATTTT. Translated, it gives CASSIEGNQPQHF.